This note documents a single T cell receptor (beta chain) sequence. This entry comes from a study of blood T cell repertoires in COVID-19. This CDR3 spans 13 amino acids. V was cut by 5 bases and J by 4 bases, with 9 bases left in between. Germline V gene sequence: CDR1 SGHTA, CDR2 FQGNSA. In the source study's methods: For nucleated cells, counts were estimated from reference gene primer amplification. Profiled with immunoSEQ multiplex PCR; TCRdb holds only in-frame clones, not every one. The DNA was the basis for D and trimming; V, J and clone size are from that table. The table records 110,000 or so clones, roughly 82% of them present only once.

The origin of this receptor is a woman aged 40-49 years with acute or convalescent COVID-19. The gene calls are TRBV7-2 and TRBJ1-3; D uncertain. Source material: peripheral blood. The CDR3 sequence: CASSPYPGNTIYF. In DNA, the CDR3 is TGTGCCAGCAGCCCCTACCCGGGAAACACCATATATTTT.